The 20 T cell receptor beta chains reported below all come from one sample, sequenced in a study of Tregs in tolerant kidney transplant recipients. Profiled with immunoSEQ multiplex PCR; TCRdb holds only in-frame clones, not every one. The sample consists of tens of thousands of clones, roughly 84% of them appearing once. The material sequenced was CD4+ T cells from blood. Receptors originate from a human donor in good health.

The gene calls are TRBV6-6 and TRBJ1-2; 7 positions match TRBD1. Germline V CDR1 and CDR2: MNHNY, SVGAGI (reference sequence). The J segment lost 3 bases and the V segment lost 8 bases, leaving 6 bases of the junction unmatched. CDR3 length: 13 amino acids. In DNA, the CDR3 is TGTGCCAGCCGGGACAGATCCGACTATGGCTACACCTTC. It translates to CASRDRSDYGYTF.

V is TRBV5-5 and J is TRBJ2-3, with 7 bases fitting TRBD2. CDR1 SGHKS and CDR2 YYEKEE come from the germline V gene (reference sequence). This CDR3 is built from 15 residues. V was pared by 2 bases and J by 0 bases, with 3 bases of the junction left unmatched. The CDR3 sequence is CASSLMTSSTDTQYF. The CDR3 DNA sequence: TGTGCCAGCAGCTTAATGACTAGCAGCACAGATACGCAGTATTTT.

This clone was recorded once. This chain links TRBV6-1 with TRBJ1-1; 9 bases fit TRBD1. There are 15 residues in the CDR3. Germline V gives CDR1 MNHNS, CDR2 SASEGT. After removal of 1 base from V and 11 bases from J, the junction contained 11 bases not matched to a gene. The CDR3 protein is CASSEGPTGGSGAFF. CDR3 in DNA: TGTGCCAGCAGTGAAGGCCCAACAGGGGGCTCGGGGGCTTTCTTT.

The rearrangement joins TRBV7-8 to TRBJ1-1; 7 nucleotides align to TRBD1. CDR1 and CDR2 (germline): SGHVS, FQNEAQ. The CDR3 totals 15 residues. V shed 5 bases, J shed 5 bases, and the junction held 11 bases outside the gene matches. DNA for the CDR3: TGTGCCAGCAGCCCCCAGGGGGTGAGGGGAACTGAAGCTTTCTTT. The encoded protein is CASSPQGVRGTEAFF.

The V gene is TRBV28, the J gene TRBJ1-4, with D tentatively TRBD1 (5 bases). The CDR3 has 14 amino acids. The V end lost 2 bases, the J end lost 8 bases, and 12 bases lay between the germline ends. The germline gives CDR1 MDHEN, CDR2 SYDVKM. The CDR3 loop is CASSLMGRQEKLFF. The CDR3 bases are TGTGCCAGCAGTTTAATGGGGCGCCAGGAAAAACTGTTTTTT.

This chain joins TRBV6-1 and TRBJ1-6; 9 bases line up with TRBD1. The CDR3 extends over 14 amino acids. The V gene's germline CDR1 is MNHNS and CDR2 SASEGT. Germline trimming cut 6 bases from V and 7 bases from J; bases unmatched to any gene: 4. CDR3 in amino acids: CASSTGGRNSPLHF. CDR3 nucleotide sequence: TGTGCCAGCAGCACAGGGGGCAGGAATTCACCCCTCCACTTT.

This clone was seen a few times. The chain combines TRBV5-1 with TRBJ2-7, with D perhaps matching TRBD2 (5 bases). The germline V gene has CDR1 SGHRS and CDR2 YFSETQ. Trimming stripped 2 bases from V and 6 bases from J, with 24 bases between. This CDR3 has 17 residues. The DNA for the CDR3 is TGCGCCAGCAGCTTAATGGTCCTGTCCACCAGCCGGGGCGAGCAGTACTTC. The encoded protein is CASSLMVLSTSRGEQYF.

The J gene is TRBJ1-3, the V gene TRBV6-1; no reliable D call. Germline CDR1 reads MNHNS; CDR2 reads SASEGT. Trimming took 0 bases from V and 4 from J, leaving 7 bases between them. This CDR3 has 14 residues. CDR3 nucleotides: TGTGCCAGCAGTGAAGCCTCACTCGGAAACACCATATATTTT. It specifies CASSEASLGNTIYF.

In nucleotides, the CDR3 is TGCGCCAGCAGCATACAGGGGGAAGGCTCTGAAGCTTTCTTT. Amino acids: CASSIQGEGSEAFF. This chain uses TRBV5-1 with TRBJ1-1; TRBD1 matches 8 bases. After removal of 4 bases from V and 6 bases from J, the junction contained 8 bases not matched to a gene. Germline values: CDR1 SGHRS, CDR2 YFSETQ. CDR3 length: 14 amino acids.

The chain links TRBV6-1 to TRBJ2-1; D remains ambiguous. Germline CDR1 and CDR2: MNHNS and SASEGT. The CDR3 sequence is 14 residues long. Trimming left V 8 bases short and J 3 bases short, with 14 bases between. This CDR3 reads CASVRDPFYNEQFF. The DNA of the CDR3 is TGTGCCAGCGTGAGAGACCCCTTCTACAATGAGCAGTTCTTC.

This chain uses TRBV20-1 with TRBJ2-3; the D gene is possibly TRBD1 (5 bases). The CDR3 consists of 11 residues. Germline values: CDR1 DFQATT, CDR2 SNEGSKA (reference sequence). Between the trimmed V and J ends, which lost 5 bases and 10 bases, there was a span of 13 bases. The CDR3 sequence is CSARQRLAQYF. CDR3 DNA: TGCAGTGCTCGACAGAGATTAGCGCAGTATTTT.

V and J are TRBV9 and TRBJ2-3; weak D call: TRBD1 (5 bases). The germline CDR1 and CDR2 sequences are SGDLS and YYNGEE. The length of the CDR3 is 15 residues. Trimming left V 0 bases short and J 5 bases short, with 13 bases between. CDR3 coding DNA: TGTGCCAGCAGCGTAGACGTGACAGCCCGAGATACGCAGTATTTT. Residues: CASSVDVTARDTQYF.

V usage is TRBV6-6 and J usage is TRBJ2-3; 11 bases fit TRBD2. Trimming removed 2 bases from V and 5 bases from J; junction bases left unmatched: 6. The length of the CDR3 is 16 residues. Germline V CDR1 and CDR2: MNHNY, SVGAGI (reference sequence). The CDR3 nucleotides read TGTGCCAGCAGTTACGGGGCTAGCGGGAGGCAAGATACGCAGTATTTT. Residues: CASSYGASGRQDTQYF.

The rearrangement links TRBV4-2 to TRBJ2-2; D could derive from TRBD1 or TRBD2 (6 bases each). The germline CDR1 and CDR2 sequences are LGHNA and YNFKEQ. CDR3 length: 18 amino acids. V lost 1 base and J lost 0, with 15 bases in between. The CDR3 sequence: CASSQAIWGDTNTGELFF. The CDR3 DNA reads TGTGCCAGCAGCCAAGCAATTTGGGGGGACACGAACACCGGGGAGCTGTTTTTT.

This clone was seen just once. The CDR3 sequence: CASRAQGWRRYEQYF. The CDR3 coding sequence is TGTGCCAGCAGAGCCCAAGGGTGGAGGCGCTACGAGCAGTACTTC. V usage is TRBV25-1 and J usage is TRBJ2-7; D might be TRBD2 (5 bases). There are 15 residues in the CDR3. Germline CDR1 and CDR2: MGHDK and SYGVNS. V lost 6 bases to trimming and J lost 3 bases, with 18 bases between them.

The J gene is TRBJ2-6, the V gene TRBV25-1; unclear D gene. The CDR3 length is 17 residues. Looked up from germline, CDR1 is MGHDK and CDR2 is SYGVNS. Trimming left V 3 bases short and J 0 bases short, with 12 bases between. In nucleotides, the CDR3 is TGTGCCAGCAGTGAGGGTCGTGGGGACTCTGGGGCCAACGTCCTGACTTTC. It is translated as CASSEGRGDSGANVLTF.

V is TRBV19 and J is TRBJ2-1, with TRBD1 identical over 8 bases. The CDR3 has 15 residues. The trim removed 6 bases at V and 4 bases at J, leaving 8 bases unmatched. In germline, CDR1 is LNHDA, CDR2 SQIVND (reference sequence). CDR3 DNA: TGTGCCAGTAGAAAAACAGGGGGGCATTACAATGAGCAGTTCTTC. It encodes CASRKTGGHYNEQFF.

This clone was seen just once. Other DNA sequences from this sample encode an identical CDR3 as well. The chain joins TRBV30 to TRBJ2-1; the D is unclear. Trimming cost V 5 bases and J 6 bases, with 5 bases left between them. This CDR3 region has 10 residues. Per germline, CDR1 GTSNPN and CDR2 SVGIG (reference sequence). The CDR3 DNA follows: TGTGCCTGGTCGGGCAATGAGCAGTTCTTC. Its protein product is CAWSGNEQFF.

CDR3 sequence reads: CASSPLLAEGDTEAFF. The CDR3 region has the DNA TGTGCCAGCTCTCCCCTGCTGGCGGAGGGCGACACTGAAGCTTTCTTT. The gene calls are TRBV18 and TRBJ1-1, with unresolved D. V lost 6 bases, J lost 3 bases, and 20 bases lay in between. The germline gives CDR1 KGHSH, CDR2 LQKENI. This CDR3 is 16 amino acids long.

The chain couples TRBV4-1 to TRBJ2-3; 13 bases match TRBD2. Germline CDR1 is MGHRA and CDR2 is YSYEKL. V shed 2 bases, J shed 5 bases, and the junction held 7 bases outside the gene matches. The CDR3 sequence is 17 residues long. The CDR3 protein is CASSQTTSGGAVDTQYF. The CDR3 nucleotides are TGCGCCAGCAGCCAAACCACTAGCGGGGGGGCGGTAGATACGCAGTATTTT.